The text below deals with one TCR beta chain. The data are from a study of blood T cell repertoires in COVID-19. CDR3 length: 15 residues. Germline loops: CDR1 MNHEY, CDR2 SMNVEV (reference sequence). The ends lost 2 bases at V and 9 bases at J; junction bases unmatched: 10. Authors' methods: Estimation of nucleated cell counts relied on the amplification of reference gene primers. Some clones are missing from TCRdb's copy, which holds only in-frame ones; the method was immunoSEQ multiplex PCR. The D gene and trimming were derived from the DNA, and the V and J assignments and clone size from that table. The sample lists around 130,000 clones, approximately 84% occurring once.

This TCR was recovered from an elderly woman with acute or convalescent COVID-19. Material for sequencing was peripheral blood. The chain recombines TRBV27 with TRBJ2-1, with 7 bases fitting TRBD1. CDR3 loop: CASSLEGGEFSEQFF. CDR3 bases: TGTGCCAGCAGTTTAGAAGGGGGCGAGTTCAGTGAGCAGTTCTTC.